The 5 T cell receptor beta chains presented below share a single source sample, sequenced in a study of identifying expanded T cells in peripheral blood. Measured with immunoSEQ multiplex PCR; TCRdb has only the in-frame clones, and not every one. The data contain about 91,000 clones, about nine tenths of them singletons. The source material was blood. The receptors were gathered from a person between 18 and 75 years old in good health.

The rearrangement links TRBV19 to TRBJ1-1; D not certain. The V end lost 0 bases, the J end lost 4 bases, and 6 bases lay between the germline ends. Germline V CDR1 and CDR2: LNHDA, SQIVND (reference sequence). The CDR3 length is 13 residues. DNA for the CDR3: TGTGCCAGTAGTATAGACCTGGGCACTGAAGCTTTCTTT. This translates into CASSIDLGTEAFF. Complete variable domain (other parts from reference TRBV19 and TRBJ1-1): DGGITQSPKYLFRKEGQNVTLSCEQNLNHDAMYWYRQDPGQGLRLIYYSQIVNDFQKGDIAEGYSVSREKKESFPLTVTSAQKNPTAFYLCASSIDLGTEAFFGQGTRLTVV.

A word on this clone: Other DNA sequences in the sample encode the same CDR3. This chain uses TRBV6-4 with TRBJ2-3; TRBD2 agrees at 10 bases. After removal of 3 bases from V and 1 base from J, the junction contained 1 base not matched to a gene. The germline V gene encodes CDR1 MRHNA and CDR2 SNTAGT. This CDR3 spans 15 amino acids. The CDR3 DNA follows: TGTGCCAGCAGTGAAACTAGCGGGGGCACAGATACGCAGTATTTT. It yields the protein CASSETSGGTDTQYF.

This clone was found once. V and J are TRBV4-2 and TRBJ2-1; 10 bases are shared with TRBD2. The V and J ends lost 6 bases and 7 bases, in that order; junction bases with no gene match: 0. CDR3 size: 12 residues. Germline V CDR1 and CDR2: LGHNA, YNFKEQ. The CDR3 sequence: CASRTSGNEQFF. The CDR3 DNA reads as TGTGCCAGCAGGACTAGCGGGAATGAGCAGTTCTTC.

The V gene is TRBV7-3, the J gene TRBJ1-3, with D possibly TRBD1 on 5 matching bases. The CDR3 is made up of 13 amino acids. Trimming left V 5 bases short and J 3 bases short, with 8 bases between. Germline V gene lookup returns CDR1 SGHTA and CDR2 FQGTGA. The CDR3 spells CASSQGDGNTIYF. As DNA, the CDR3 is TGTGCCAGCAGCCAAGGGGATGGAAACACCATATATTTT.

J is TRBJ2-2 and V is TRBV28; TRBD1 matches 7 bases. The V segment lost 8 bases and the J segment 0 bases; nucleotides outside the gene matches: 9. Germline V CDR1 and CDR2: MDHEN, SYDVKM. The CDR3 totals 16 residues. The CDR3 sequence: CASGQATFANTGELFF. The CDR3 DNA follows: TGTGCCAGCGGACAGGCGACGTTCGCGAACACCGGGGAGCTGTTTTTT.